These T cell receptor beta chains were read from a single sample in a study of blood T cell repertoires in COVID-19. Using immunoSEQ multiplex PCR, the repertoire was profiled, and TCRdb retains in-frame clones only, with some absent. The sample contains 200,000 to 250,000 clones, over 75% of which appear only once. The specimen sequenced was PBMCs or T cells enriched from blood (not recorded which). These receptors came from a woman in her sixties who had recovered from COVID-19. The CDR3 runs from the conserved cysteine through the conserved F or W. The D gene is left open where the match is weak. The size of a clone is reported for some rows only, either as once, few or many, or as a class for expanded clones.

>TRBV18|TRBJ2-3|-|-
TGTGCCAGCTCACCATATACTCTTACAGATACGCAGTATTTT
CASSPYTLTDTQYF
>TRBV10-2|TRBJ2-7|-|TRBD1
TGCGCCAGCGGAACGAGACAGGGTCTGCAGTACTTC
CASGTRQGLQYF
>TRBV6-5|TRBJ2-4|-|TRBD1
TGTGCCAGCAGTCTACAGGGGGCCAAAAACATTCAGTACTTC
CASSLQGAKNIQYF
>TRBV6-2/TRBV6-3|TRBJ1-1|-|TRBD1
TGTGCCAGCAGTTACTCGACAGGGGGAAGCACTGAAGCTTTCTTT
CASSYSTGGSTEAFF
>TRBV6-2/TRBV6-3|TRBJ1-2|-|TRBD1
TGTGCCAGCAGTTCCGGACAGGGTCCCTATGGCTACACCTTC
CASSSGQGPYGYTF
>TRBV6-5|TRBJ1-3|-|TRBD1
TGTGCCAGCAGTCCCGGACAGGGGAAGGGAAACACCATATATTTT
CASSPGQGKGNTIYF
>TRBV6-5|TRBJ1-5|-|TRBD1
TGTGCCAGCAGTTATGACAGGGCGAATCAGCCCCAGCATTTT
CASSYDRANQPQHF
>TRBV19|TRBJ1-1|-|TRBD1
TGTGCCAGTAGGCTACAGGGGATGAACACTGAAGCTTTCTTT
CASRLQGMNTEAFF
>TRBV3-1/TRBV3-2|TRBJ2-1|-|TRBD2
TGTGCCAGCAGCCAAGACGGTCCGCGGGGGGTTTACAATGAGCAGTTCTTC
CASSQDGPRGVYNEQFF
>TRBV7-6|TRBJ1-2|-|-
TGTGCCAGCAGCCCCAGGGGCGGGGGGGCCCAACTCCATGGCTACACCTTC
CASSPRGGGAQLHGYTF
>TRBV4-1|TRBJ2-4|-|-
TGCGCCAGCAGCCATCGGACTCCAGCCAAAAACATTCAGTACTTC
CASSHRTPAKNIQYF
>TRBV6-5|TRBJ1-5|-|TRBD1
TGTGCCAGCAGTTACAGCGACAGGGGGAATCAGCCCCAGCATTTT
CASSYSDRGNQPQHF
>TRBV19|TRBJ1-1|-|-
TGTGCCAGTAGTATCAGCAGGGCGGGGACTGAAGCTTTCTTT
CASSISRAGTEAFF
>TRBV19|TRBJ2-3|-|-
TGTGCCAGTAGTATCTACGGGAGCACAGATACGCAGTATTTT
CASSIYGSTDTQYF
>TRBV6-1|TRBJ2-7|-|TRBD1
TGTGCCAGCAGTGAAGGACAGGGTGCGAACGAGCAGTACTTC
CASSEGQGANEQYF
>TRBV10-3|TRBJ2-5|-|-
TGTGCCATCAGTGAGTTGGCGGCAGAGACCCAGTACTTC
CAISELAAETQYF
>TRBV12-3/TRBV12-4|TRBJ1-5|few|-
TGTGCCAGCAGTTCCGATCAGCAGCCCCAGCATTTT
CASSSDQQPQHF
>TRBV6-5|TRBJ2-3|-|-
TGTGCCAGCAGGACAATCCCGAGCACAGATACGCAGTATTTT
CASRTIPSTDTQYF
>TRBV9|TRBJ2-3|-|-
TGTGCCAGCAGCGTAGATCCAGGGCAGAGCACAGATACGCAGTATTTT
CASSVDPGQSTDTQYF
>TRBV27|TRBJ1-2|-|-
TGTGCCAGCAGTTGGGGCAGGTCTAACTATGGCTACACCTTC
CASSWGRSNYGYTF
>TRBV6-5|TRBJ2-7|-|-
TGTGCCAGCAGTTACTCGATAGCCAACGAGCAGTACTTC
CASSYSIANEQYF
>TRBV3-1/TRBV3-2|TRBJ2-5|-|TRBD2
TGTGCCAGCAGCATGGGGGCTAGCGGGGGTGGAGAGACCCAGTACTTC
CASSMGASGGGETQYF
>TRBV29-1|TRBJ1-1|-|TRBD1
TGCAGCGTTCAAGGGGGCGCGAGTAATGAAGCTTTCTTT
CSVQGGASNEAFF
>TRBV21-1|TRBJ1-2|-|-
TGTGCCAGTTTTGGGCAGCTCTATGGCTACACCTTC
CASFGQLYGYTF
>TRBV11-2|TRBJ2-7|few|-
TGTGCCAGCAGCTTACCCCTCTCCTACGAGCAGTACTTC
CASSLPLSYEQYF
>TRBV9|TRBJ1-1|-|-
TGTGCCAGCAGCGAGAAAGAGTGGAGTGAAGCTTTCTTT
CASSEKEWSEAFF
>TRBV5-1|TRBJ2-2|-|TRBD2
TGCGCCAGCAGCGGAGCGGGGGCCGCGAACACCGGGGAGCTGTTTTTT
CASSGAGAANTGELFF
>TRBV7-2|TRBJ1-4|-|TRBD1
TGTGCCACATCGACAGGGATGACTGAAAAACTGTTTTTT
CATSTGMTEKLFF
>TRBV9|TRBJ1-3|-|-
TGTGCCAGCAGCCTTTCACAGGGAAGAGGAAACACCATATATTTT
CASSLSQGRGNTIYF
>TRBV29-1|TRBJ2-1|-|TRBD1
TGCAGCGTTGGTGGTGACAGGGGGCTTAATGAGCAGTTCTTC
CSVGGDRGLNEQFF
>TRBV4-3|TRBJ1-5|-|-
TGCGCCAGCAGCCAAGGAAGAGATCAGCCCCAGCATTTT
CASSQGRDQPQHF
>TRBV9|TRBJ2-2|-|-
TGTGCCAGCAGGGGAGGAAGCACCGGGGAGCTGTTTTTT
CASRGGSTGELFF
>TRBV14|TRBJ1-2|-|TRBD1
TGTGCCAGCAGCCAAGTGGGACAGGGCAAAGGACGGGGCTACACCTTC
CASSQVGQGKGRGYTF
>TRBV11-2|TRBJ2-5|-|TRBD1
TGTGCCAGCAGCTCGACAGGGCAAGAGACCCAGTACTTC
CASSSTGQETQYF
>TRBV3-1/TRBV3-2|TRBJ2-3|few|-
TGTGCCAGCAGCGGCGAGAGGGAAGCAGATACGCAGTATTTT
CASSGEREADTQYF
>TRBV7-9|TRBJ1-4|-|TRBD1
TGTGCCAGCAGCTTAATAAGCGGACAGGATAATGAAAAACTGTTTTTT
CASSLISGQDNEKLFF
>TRBV6-5|TRBJ1-5|-|TRBD1
TGTGCCAGCAGTCAGACAGGGGAGGATCAGCCCCAGCATTTT
CASSQTGEDQPQHF
>TRBV9|TRBJ1-6|-|-
TGTGCCAGCAGCGTAGCACCCACTTTCGGTACCTATAATTCACCCCTCCACTTT
CASSVAPTFGTYNSPLHF
>TRBV5-8|TRBJ1-4|-|TRBD1
TGTGCCAGCAGCTTGGGCGTGGACAGGTTCAATGAAAAACTGTTTTTT
CASSLGVDRFNEKLFF
>TRBV11-3|TRBJ2-1|-|-
TGTGCCAGCAGCTTAGCACAGGGACCCTACAATGAGCAGTTCTTC
CASSLAQGPYNEQFF
>TRBV19|TRBJ1-2|-|TRBD1
TGTGCCAGTAGTACTTGGACAGGGGGCCACTATGGCTACACCTTC
CASSTWTGGHYGYTF
>TRBV7-2|TRBJ2-7|-|-
TGTGCCAGCAGCTTGATCGGAGGACCCTCGGAGCAGTACTTC
CASSLIGGPSEQYF